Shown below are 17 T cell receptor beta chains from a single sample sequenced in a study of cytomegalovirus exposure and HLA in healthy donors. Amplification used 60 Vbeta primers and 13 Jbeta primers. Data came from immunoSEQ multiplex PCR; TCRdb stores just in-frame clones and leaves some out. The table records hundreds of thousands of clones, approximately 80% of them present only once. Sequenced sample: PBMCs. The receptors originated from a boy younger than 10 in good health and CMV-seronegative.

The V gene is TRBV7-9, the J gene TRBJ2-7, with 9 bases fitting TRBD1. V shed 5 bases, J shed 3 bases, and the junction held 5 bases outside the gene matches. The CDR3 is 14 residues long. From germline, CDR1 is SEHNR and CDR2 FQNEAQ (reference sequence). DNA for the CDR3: TGTGCCAGCAGCCAGGGGACAGGGCTCTACGAGCAGTACTTC. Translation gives CASSQGTGLYEQYF.

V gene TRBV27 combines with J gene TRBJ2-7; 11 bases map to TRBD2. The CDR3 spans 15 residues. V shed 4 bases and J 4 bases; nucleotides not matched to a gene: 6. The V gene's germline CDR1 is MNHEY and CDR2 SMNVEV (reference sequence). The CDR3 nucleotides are TGTGCCAGCAGTTATAGCGGGAGGGATGGGTACGAGCAGTACTTC. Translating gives CASSYSGRDGYEQYF.

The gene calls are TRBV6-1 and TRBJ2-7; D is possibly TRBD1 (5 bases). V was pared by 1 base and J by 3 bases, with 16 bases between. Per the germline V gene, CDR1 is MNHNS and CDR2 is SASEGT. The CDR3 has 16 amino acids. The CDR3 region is CASSEGLGVINYEQYF. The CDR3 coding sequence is TGTGCCAGCAGTGAAGGGTTAGGGGTCATAAACTACGAGCAGTACTTC.

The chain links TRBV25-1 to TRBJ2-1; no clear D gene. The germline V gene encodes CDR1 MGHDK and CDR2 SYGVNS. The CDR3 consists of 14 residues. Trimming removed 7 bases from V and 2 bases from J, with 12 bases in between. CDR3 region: CASTLESPYNEQFF. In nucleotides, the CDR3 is TGTGCCAGCACCTTAGAGTCACCCTACAATGAGCAGTTCTTC.

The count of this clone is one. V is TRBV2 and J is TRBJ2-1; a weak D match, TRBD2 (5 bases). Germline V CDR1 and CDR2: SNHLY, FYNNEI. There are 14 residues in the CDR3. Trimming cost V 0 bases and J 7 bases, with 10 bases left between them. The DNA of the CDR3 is TGTGCCAGCAGTGAAGCGCTGGGAGTAAATGAGCAGTTCTTC. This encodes CASSEALGVNEQFF. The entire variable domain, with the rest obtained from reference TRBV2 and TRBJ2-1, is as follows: EPEVTQTPSHQVTQMGQEVILRCVPISNHLYFYWYRQILGQKVEFLVSFYNNEISEKSEIFDDQFSVERPDGSNFTLKIRSTKLEDSAMYFCASSEALGVNEQFFGPGTRLTVL.

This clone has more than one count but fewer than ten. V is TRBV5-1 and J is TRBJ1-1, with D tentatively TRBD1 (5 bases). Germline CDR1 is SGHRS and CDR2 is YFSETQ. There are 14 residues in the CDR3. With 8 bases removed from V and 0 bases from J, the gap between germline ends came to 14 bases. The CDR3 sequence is CASSREDVNTEAFF. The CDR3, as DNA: TGCGCCAGTTCCAGGGAGGATGTGAACACTGAAGCTTTCTTT.

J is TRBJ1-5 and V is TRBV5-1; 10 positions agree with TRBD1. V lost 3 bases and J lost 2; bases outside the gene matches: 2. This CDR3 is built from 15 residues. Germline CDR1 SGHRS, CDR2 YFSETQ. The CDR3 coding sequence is TGCGCCAGCAGCTCCGGGACAGGGGGCAATCAGCCCCAGCATTTT. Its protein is CASSSGTGGNQPQHF.

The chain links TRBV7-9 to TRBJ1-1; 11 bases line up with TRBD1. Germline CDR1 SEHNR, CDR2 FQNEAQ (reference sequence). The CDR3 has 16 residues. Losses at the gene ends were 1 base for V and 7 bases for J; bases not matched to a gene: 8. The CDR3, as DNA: TGTGCCAGCAGCTTAGGTCGGACAGGGGGCGCGGTTGAAGCTTTCTTT. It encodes CASSLGRTGGAVEAFF.

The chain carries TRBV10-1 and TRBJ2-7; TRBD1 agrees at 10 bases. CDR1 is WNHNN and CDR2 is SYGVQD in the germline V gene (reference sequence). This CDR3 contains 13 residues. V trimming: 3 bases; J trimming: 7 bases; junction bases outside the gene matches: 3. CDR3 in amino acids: CASSDGTGAEQYF. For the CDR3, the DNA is TGCGCCAGCAGTGACGGGACAGGGGCTGAGCAGTACTTC.

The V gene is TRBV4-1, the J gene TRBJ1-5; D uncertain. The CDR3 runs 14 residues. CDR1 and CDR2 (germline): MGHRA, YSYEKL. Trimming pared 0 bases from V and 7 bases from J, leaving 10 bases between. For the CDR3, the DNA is TGCGCCAGCAGCCAAGATGAGAGGGAACAGCCCCAGCATTTT. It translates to CASSQDEREQPQHF.

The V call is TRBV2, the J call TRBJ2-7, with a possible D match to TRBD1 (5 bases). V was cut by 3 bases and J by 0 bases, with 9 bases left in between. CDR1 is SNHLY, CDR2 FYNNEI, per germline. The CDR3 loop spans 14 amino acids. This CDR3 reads CASSDRGFSYEQYF. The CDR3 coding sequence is TGTGCCAGCAGTGATAGGGGTTTCTCCTACGAGCAGTACTTC.

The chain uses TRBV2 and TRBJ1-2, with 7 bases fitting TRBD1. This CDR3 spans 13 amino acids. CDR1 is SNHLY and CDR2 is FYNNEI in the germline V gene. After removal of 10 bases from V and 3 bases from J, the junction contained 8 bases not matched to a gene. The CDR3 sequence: CATAPQGDYGYTF. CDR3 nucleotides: TGTGCCACCGCACCCCAGGGGGACTATGGCTACACCTTC.

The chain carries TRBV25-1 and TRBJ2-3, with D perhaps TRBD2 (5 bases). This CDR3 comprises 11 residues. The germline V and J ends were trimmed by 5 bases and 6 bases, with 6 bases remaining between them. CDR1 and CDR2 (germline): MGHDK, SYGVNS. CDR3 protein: CASSRDDTQYF. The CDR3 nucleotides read TGTGCCAGCAGTCGGGATGATACGCAGTATTTT.

The CDR3 nucleotides read TGTGCCAGCAGCTATGCCTCAATCGGAGGTACCATATATTTT. This gives the protein CASSYASIGGTIYF. The chain has TRBV7-2 and TRBJ1-3; D remains ambiguous. CDR3 size: 14 residues. V lost 4 bases, J lost 10 bases, and 17 bases lay in between. Germline V gene lookup returns CDR1 SGHTA and CDR2 FQGNSA. Full variable domain (rest looked up from reference TRBV7-2 and TRBJ1-3): GAGVSQSPSNKVTEKGKDVELRCDPISGHTALYWYRQSLGQGLEFLIYFQGNSAPDKSGLPSDRFSAERTGGSVSTLTIQRTQQEDSAVYLCASSYASIGGTIYFGEGSWLTVV.

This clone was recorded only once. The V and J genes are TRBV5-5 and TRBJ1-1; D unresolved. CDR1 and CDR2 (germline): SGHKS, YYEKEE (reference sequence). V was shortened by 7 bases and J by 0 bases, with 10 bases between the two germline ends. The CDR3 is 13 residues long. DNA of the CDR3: TGTGCCAGCGAGGGAGTAATGAACACTGAAGCTTTCTTT. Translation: CASEGVMNTEAFF.

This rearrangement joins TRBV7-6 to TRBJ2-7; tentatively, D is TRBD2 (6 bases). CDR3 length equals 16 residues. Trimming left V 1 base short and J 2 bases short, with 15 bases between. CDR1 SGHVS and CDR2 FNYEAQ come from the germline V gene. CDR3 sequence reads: CASSLGAGPLAYEQYF. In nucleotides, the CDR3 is TGTGCCAGCAGCTTAGGGGCGGGGCCACTAGCCTACGAGCAGTACTTC.

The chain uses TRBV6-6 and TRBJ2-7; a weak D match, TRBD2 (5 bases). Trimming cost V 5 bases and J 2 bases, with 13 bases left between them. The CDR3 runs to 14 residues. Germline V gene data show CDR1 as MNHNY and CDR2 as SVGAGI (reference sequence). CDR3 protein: CASSPLFGAYEQYF. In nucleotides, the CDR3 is TGTGCCAGCAGTCCGTTGTTCGGGGCCTACGAGCAGTACTTC.